The source of this T cell receptor (beta chain) is a study of PD-1 blockade in mismatch repair-deficient tumors. Study conclusions and caveats: Rapid post-treatment expansion, then contraction, generally preceding radiologic response, marked tumor-resident clones.

Some clones are missing from TCRdb's copy, which holds only in-frame ones; the method was immunoSEQ multiplex PCR. Of about 51,000 clones listed, roughly 80% are singletons. The CDR3 has 15 residues. Germline-derived CDR1 and CDR2 are SGHNT and YYREEE (reference sequence). The trim removed 4 bases at V and 2 bases at J, leaving 5 bases unmatched. PCR or immunohistochemistry showed mismatch repair deficiency in every enrolled patient. TCR sequencing covered three patients who responded to pembrolizumab. About this clone: Its antigen remains unknown.

The sequences come from peripheral blood, collected around 19 weeks after starting pembrolizumab. The rearrangement links TRBV5-4 to TRBJ1-4; 7 nucleotides align to TRBD1. This receptor was taken from an adult with mismatch repair-deficient cancer. DNA of the CDR3: TGTGCCAGCAGCGTGACAGGGTGGACTAATGAAAAACTGTTTTTT. Translating it yields CASSVTGWTNEKLFF.